This is a list of T cell receptor beta chains from one sample in a study of blood T cells in healthy people across ages. TCRdb re-called the 5' RACE reads through MiXCR, storing one row per CDR3 protein. This table holds 780,000 or so distinct CDR3 sequences, around 50% found once. The sample taken for sequencing was blood. These receptors all come from a man aged 35-49 years in good health. Both conserved end residues are part of each CDR3. D genes are given only for firm matches. Expanded clones are given a class, and other clones once, few, many or no size at all.

>TRBJ2-3|TRBD1|TRBV7-6|-
CASSGRDRGLTDTQYF
TGTGCCAGCAGCGGCCGGGACAGGGGTTTGACAGATACGCAGTATTTT
>TRBJ2-1|TRBD2|TRBV20-1|-
CSASDSPTSDEQFF
TGCAGTGCTAGCGATAGCCCGACTAGCGATGAGCAGTTCTTC
>TRBJ1-3|TRBD1|TRBV12-3/TRBV12-4|-
CASRTTGSVGNTIYF
TGTGCCAGCAGGACGACAGGGAGTGTCGGAAACACCATATATTTT
>TRBJ1-6|-|TRBV9|-
CASSVATGLNSPLHF
TGTGCCAGCAGCGTAGCGACAGGCCTTAATTCACCCCTCCACTTT
>TRBJ2-4|-|TRBV28|-
CTSSFSAGINIQYF
TGTACCAGCAGTTTTTCCGCAGGGATAAACATTCAGTACTTC
>TRBJ1-2|-|TRBV10-3|-
CAISGGQRSNYGYTF
TGTGCCATCAGTGGCGGACAGAGATCTAACTATGGCTACACCTTC
>TRBJ2-5|-|TRBV15|-
CATSRGGVVETQYF
TGTGCCACCAGCAGAGGTGGGGTCGTAGAGACCCAGTACTTC
>TRBJ2-7|TRBD1|TRBV29-1|-
CSALRTGGAYEQYF
TGCAGCGCCCTAAGGACAGGGGGCGCGTACGAGCAGTACTTC
>TRBJ2-1|TRBD2|TRBV20-1|-
CSAPRPGLAGNEQFF
TGCAGTGCCCCACGGCCGGGACTAGCGGGCAATGAGCAGTTCTTC
>TRBJ2-1|TRBD2|TRBV4-3|-
CASSPEVQNTGGYNEQFF
TGCGCCAGCAGCCCCGAAGTGCAGAACACGGGGGGTTACAATGAGCAGTTCTTC
>TRBJ1-4|-|TRBV7-2|-
CASSLALGGEKLFF
TGTGCCAGCAGCTTAGCGTTGGGGGGGGAAAAACTGTTTTTT
>TRBJ2-3|-|TRBV29-1|-
CSVELTGAIIRSQYF
TGCAGCGTTGAGCTCACGGGAGCCATCATTCGATCGCAGTATTTT
>TRBJ1-1|-|TRBV6-1|few
CASSVDLTGEAFF
TGTGCCAGCAGCGTAGATTTGACGGGGGAAGCTTTCTTT
>TRBJ2-1|TRBD2|TRBV10-3|-
CAISESFLAGGAYNEQFF
TGTGCCATCAGTGAGTCATTTCTAGCGGGGGGTGCCTACAATGAGCAGTTCTTC
>TRBJ2-5|TRBD2|TRBV5-1|-
CASSSSGAEGETQYF
TGCGCCAGCAGCTCTAGCGGGGCCGAAGGTGAGACCCAGTACTTC
>TRBJ1-2|-|TRBV20-1|-
CSARQWDNYGYTF
TGCAGTGCTAGACAGTGGGATAACTATGGCTACACCTTC
>TRBJ2-7|-|TRBV7-6|-
CASSLLDGFPEQYF
TGTGCCAGCAGCTTATTAGATGGGTTTCCCGAGCAGTACTTC
>TRBJ2-5|-|TRBV29-1|-
CSVEDSTTRVRETQYF
TGCAGCGTTGAGGACTCAACAACCAGGGTCCGAGAGACCCAGTACTTC